This T cell receptor beta chain stems from a study of PD-L1 blockade in urothelial cancer. Background on the study: Prior chemotherapy ranged from 0 to 3 regimens per patient. The analyses of blood took place 3 weeks (second dose) and 6 weeks after treatment start. The study recovered a median of 141,255 T cells per blood sample.

V was clipped by 0 bases and J by 8 bases; unmatched bases: 2. CDR1 and CDR2 (germline): SGHNT, YYREEE (reference sequence). CDR3 length: 13 amino acids. Assay used: immunoSEQ multiplex PCR; TCRdb lists only in-frame clones, some missing. The sample lists approximately 65,000 clones; approximately 91% were seen once. The sequencing here drew on PBMCs, taken around atezolizumab (anti-PD-L1) treatment. The sequence was collected from a man between 60 and 70 years old with urothelial cancer. This sequence joins TRBV5-4 and TRBJ2-1, with 7 bases that match TRBD1. The CDR3 loop reads CASSLGQGDEQFF. As DNA, the CDR3 is TGTGCCAGCAGCTTGGGACAGGGCGATGAGCAGTTCTTC.